This record looks at one TCR beta chain sequence and its context. The CDR3 runs 17 residues. The V and J ends lost 0 bases and 5 bases, in that order; junction bases with no gene match: 6. Germline CDR1 is SEHNR and CDR2 is FQNEAQ (reference sequence). The sample originates from a study of blood T cell repertoires in COVID-19. On the study more broadly: In each case, the material was cDNA or gDNA derived from T cells, B-cell-depleted T cells, or PBMCs.

Authors' data handling: Nucleated cell number was recorded as an estimate derived from reference gene primer amplification. Profiled with immunoSEQ multiplex PCR; TCRdb holds only in-frame clones, not every one. D and trimming come from the DNA, and the V and J calls and clone size come from that table. The repertoire consists of some 520,000 clones, with about 88% occurring once and the leading ten covering 0.75% to 0.9%. The sequencing input was peripheral blood. The sequence was obtained from a man younger than 35 with COVID-19, enrolled during active disease. The chain is built from TRBV7-9 and TRBJ2-2, with TRBD2 matching 10 bases. Written as DNA, the CDR3 is TGTGCCAGCAGCTTAGCTAGCGGGGGGCCGCGGACCGGGGAGCTGTTTTTT. Its translation: CASSLASGGPRTGELFF.